This TCR beta chain comes out of a study of Graves' ophthalmopathy and Graves' hyperthyroidism. RNA served as the template for amplifying TCR beta CDR3 regions. First-round RT-PCR relied on HTBI primers, and a second-round multiplex PCR came next. TCRdb reprocessed the multiplex PCR reads via MiXCR and lists one record per CDR3 protein. The sample gives about 480,000 distinct CDR3 sequences, approximately 14% of which show up once; 8% to 10% is in the top ten. This clonotype was observed at least ten times. The CDR3 extends over 16 amino acids. V dropped 3 bases and J dropped 4 bases, with 18 bases sitting between them. The germline V gene has CDR1 SGHTA and CDR2 FQGTGA.

Sequencing input: blood. The TCR originated in a woman aged 30 to 39 with Graves' ophthalmopathy. The rearrangement uses TRBV7-3 and TRBJ1-1; no reliable D call. The chain's CDR3 is CASSLGGSGRGTEAFF. DNA for the CDR3: TGTGCCAGCAGCTTGGGCGGATCGGGCAGAGGCACTGAAGCTTTCTTT.